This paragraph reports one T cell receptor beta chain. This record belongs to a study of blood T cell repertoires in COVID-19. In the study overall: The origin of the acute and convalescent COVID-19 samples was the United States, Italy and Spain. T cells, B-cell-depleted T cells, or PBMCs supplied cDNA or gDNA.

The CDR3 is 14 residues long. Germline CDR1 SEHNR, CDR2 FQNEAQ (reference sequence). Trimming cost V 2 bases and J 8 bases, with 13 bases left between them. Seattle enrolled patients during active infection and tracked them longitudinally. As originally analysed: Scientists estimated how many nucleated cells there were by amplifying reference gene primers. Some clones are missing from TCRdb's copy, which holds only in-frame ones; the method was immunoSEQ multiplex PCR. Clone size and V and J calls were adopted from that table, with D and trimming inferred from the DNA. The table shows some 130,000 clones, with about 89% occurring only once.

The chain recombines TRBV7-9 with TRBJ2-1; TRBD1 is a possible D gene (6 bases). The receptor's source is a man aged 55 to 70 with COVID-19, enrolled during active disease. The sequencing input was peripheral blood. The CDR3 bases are TGTGCCAGCAGCTTAAGTGCAGGGGCCGATGAGCAGTTCTTC. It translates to CASSLSAGADEQFF.